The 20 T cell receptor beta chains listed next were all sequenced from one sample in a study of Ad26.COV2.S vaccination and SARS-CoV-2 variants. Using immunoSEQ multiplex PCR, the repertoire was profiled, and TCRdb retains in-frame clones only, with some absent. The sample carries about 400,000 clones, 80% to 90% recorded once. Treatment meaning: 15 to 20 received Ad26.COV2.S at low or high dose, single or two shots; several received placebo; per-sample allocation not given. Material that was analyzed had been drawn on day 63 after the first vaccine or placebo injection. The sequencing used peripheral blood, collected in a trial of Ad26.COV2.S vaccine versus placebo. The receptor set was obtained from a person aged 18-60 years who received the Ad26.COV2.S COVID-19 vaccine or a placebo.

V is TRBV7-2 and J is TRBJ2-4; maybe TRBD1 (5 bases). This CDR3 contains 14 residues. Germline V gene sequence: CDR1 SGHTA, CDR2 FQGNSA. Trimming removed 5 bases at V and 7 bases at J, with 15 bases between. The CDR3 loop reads CASSPQGLGNIQYF. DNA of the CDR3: TGTGCCAGCAGCCCCCAGGGATTAGGGAACATTCAGTACTTC.

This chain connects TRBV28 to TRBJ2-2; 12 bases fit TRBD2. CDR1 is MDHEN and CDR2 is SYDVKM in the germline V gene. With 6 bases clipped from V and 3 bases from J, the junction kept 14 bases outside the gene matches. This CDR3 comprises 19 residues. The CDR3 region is CASSLGLGGLAGYTGELFF. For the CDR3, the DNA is TGTGCCAGCAGCCTCGGGCTTGGGGGACTAGCGGGTTACACCGGGGAGCTGTTTTTT.

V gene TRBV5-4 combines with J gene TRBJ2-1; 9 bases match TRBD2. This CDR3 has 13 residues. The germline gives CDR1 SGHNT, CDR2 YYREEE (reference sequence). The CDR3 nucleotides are TGTGCGACCGGTCAGCGGGAGGTGAATGAGCAGTTCTTC. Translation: CATGQREVNEQFF. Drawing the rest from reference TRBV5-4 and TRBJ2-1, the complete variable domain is ETGVTQSPTHLIKTRGQQVTLRCSSQSGHNTVSWYQQALGQGPQFIFQYYREEENGRGNFPPRFSGLQFPNYSSELNVNALELDDSALYLCATGQREVNEQFFGPGTRLTVL.

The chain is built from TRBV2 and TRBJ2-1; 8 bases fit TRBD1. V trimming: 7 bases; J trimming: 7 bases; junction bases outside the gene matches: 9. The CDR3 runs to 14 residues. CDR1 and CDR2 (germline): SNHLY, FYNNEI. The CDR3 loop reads CASIGGQVGNEQFF. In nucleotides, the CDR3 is TGTGCCAGCATAGGGGGACAGGTTGGAAATGAGCAGTTCTTC.

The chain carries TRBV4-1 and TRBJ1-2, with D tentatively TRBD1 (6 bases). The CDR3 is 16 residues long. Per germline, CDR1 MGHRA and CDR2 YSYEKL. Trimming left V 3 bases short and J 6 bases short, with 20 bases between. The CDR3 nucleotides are TGCGCCAGCAGCCATCTCGTCGGCAGGACAGATAATGGCTACACCTTC. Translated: CASSHLVGRTDNGYTF.

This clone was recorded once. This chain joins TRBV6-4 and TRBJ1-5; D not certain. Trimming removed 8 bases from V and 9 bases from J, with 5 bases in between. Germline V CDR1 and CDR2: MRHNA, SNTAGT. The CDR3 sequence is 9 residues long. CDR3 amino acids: CASPLPQHF. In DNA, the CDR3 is TGTGCCAGCCCTCTGCCCCAGCATTTT.

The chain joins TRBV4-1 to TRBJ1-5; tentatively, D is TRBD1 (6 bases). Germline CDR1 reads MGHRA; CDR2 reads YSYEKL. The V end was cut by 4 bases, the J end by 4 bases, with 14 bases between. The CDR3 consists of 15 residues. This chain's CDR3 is CASSREGGLNQPQHF. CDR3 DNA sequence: TGCGCCAGCAGCCGAGAGGGGGGGCTGAATCAGCCCCAGCATTTT.

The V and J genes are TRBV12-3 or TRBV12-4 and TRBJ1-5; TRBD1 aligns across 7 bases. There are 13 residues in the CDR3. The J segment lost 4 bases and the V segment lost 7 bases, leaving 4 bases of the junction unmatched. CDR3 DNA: TGTGCCAGCAAAGGGACAGTGAATCAGCCCCAGCATTTT. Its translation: CASKGTVNQPQHF.

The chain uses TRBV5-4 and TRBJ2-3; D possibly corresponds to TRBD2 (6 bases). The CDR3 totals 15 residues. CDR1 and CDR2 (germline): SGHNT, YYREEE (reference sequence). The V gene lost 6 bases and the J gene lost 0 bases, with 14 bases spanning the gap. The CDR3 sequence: CASTPGGSSTDTQYF. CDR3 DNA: TGTGCCAGCACTCCAGGAGGGTCTAGCACAGATACGCAGTATTTT.

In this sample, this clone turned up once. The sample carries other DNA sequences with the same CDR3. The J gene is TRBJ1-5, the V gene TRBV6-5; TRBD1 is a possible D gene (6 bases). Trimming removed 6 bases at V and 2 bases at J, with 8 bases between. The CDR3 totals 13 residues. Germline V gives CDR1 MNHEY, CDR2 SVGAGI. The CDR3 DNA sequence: TGTGCCAGCAGCTACAGGGGCAATCAGCCCCAGCATTTT. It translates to CASSYRGNQPQHF.

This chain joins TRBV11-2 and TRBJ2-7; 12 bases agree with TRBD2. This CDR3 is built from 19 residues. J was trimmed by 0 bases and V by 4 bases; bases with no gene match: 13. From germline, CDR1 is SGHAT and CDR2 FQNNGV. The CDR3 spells CASSSSFLAGGRGSYEQYF. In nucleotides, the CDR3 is TGTGCCAGCAGCTCCTCCTTCCTAGCGGGAGGGCGAGGCTCCTACGAGCAGTACTTC.

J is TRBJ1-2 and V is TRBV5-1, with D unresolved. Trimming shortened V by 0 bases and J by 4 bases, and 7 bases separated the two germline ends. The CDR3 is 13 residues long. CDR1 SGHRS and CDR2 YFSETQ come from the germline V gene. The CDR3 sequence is CASSLGEGYGYTF. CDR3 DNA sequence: TGCGCCAGCAGCTTGGGAGAGGGCTATGGCTACACCTTC.

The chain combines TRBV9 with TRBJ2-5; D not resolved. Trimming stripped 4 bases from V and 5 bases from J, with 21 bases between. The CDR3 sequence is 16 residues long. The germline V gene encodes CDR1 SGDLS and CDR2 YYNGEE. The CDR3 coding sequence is TGTGCCAGCAGCCCCCCTCCACTGGATTTCCACGAGACCCAGTACTTC. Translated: CASSPPPLDFHETQYF.

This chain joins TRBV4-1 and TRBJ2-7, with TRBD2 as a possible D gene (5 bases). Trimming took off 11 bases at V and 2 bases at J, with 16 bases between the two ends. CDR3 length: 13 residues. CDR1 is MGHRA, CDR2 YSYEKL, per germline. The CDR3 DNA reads TGCGCCTCCTCGGAGGCAGCGGCCTACGAGCAGTACTTC. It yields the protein CASSEAAAYEQYF.

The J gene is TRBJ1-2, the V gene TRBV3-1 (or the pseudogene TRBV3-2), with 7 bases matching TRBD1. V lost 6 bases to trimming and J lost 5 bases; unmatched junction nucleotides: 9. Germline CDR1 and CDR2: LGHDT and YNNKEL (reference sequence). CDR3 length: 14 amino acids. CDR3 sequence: CASRGSSGGYGYTF. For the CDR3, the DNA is TGTGCCAGCAGGGGAAGTTCAGGGGGGTATGGCTACACCTTC.

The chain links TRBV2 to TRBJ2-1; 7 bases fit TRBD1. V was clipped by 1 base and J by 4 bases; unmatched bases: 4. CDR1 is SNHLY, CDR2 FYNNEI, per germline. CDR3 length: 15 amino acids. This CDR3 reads CASSEEGQTYNEQFF. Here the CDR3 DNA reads TGTGCCAGCAGTGAAGAGGGACAGACGTACAATGAGCAGTTCTTC.

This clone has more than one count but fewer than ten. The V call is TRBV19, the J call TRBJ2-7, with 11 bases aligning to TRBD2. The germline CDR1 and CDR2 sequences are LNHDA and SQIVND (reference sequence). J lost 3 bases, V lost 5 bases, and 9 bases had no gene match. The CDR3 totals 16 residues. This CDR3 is CASSPPLGLADYEQYF. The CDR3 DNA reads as TGTGCCAGTAGTCCCCCTTTGGGACTAGCGGACTACGAGCAGTACTTC.

The CDR3 loop reads CASSQEDRVNEQFF. DNA for the CDR3: TGTGCCAGCAGCCAAGAAGACCGGGTTAATGAGCAGTTCTTC. The rearrangement links TRBV14 to TRBJ2-1, with D hard to call. The CDR3 is 14 amino acids. V gave up 0 bases and J gave up 7 bases, with 10 bases separating them. Germline V CDR1 and CDR2: SGHDN, FVKESK.

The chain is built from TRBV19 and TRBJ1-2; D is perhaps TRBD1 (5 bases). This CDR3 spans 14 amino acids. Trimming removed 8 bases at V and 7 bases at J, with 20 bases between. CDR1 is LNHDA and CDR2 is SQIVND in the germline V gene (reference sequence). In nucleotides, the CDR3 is TGTGCCAGTTTGCCCAGCCCAGGGTTATTTGGCTACACCTTC. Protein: CASLPSPGLFGYTF.

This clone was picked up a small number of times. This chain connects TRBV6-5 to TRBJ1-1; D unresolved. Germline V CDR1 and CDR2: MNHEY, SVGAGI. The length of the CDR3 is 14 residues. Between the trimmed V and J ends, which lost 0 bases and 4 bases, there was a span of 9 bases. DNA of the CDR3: TGTGCCAGCAGTTACTCGATGATCCCCACTGAAGCTTTCTTT. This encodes CASSYSMIPTEAFF.